Shown below are 6 T cell receptor beta chains from a single sample sequenced in a study of identical twins. TCRdb re-called the 5' RACE reads through MiXCR, storing one row per CDR3 protein. This repertoire shows 450,000 or so distinct CDR3 sequences, around 20% found once; its top ten account for roughly 12%. Material for sequencing was naive T cells sorted from blood. The receptor set was obtained from a man between 45 and 60 years old in good health.

In its sample, this clonotype was seen many times. The gene calls are TRBV20-1 and TRBJ2-2; D is undetermined. Germline values: CDR1 DFQATT, CDR2 SNEGSKA (reference sequence). The V end was cut by 0 bases, the J end by 7 bases, with 6 bases between. The CDR3 runs to 12 residues. The DNA of the CDR3 is TGCAGTGCTAGAGAAAGTATCGGGGAGCTGTTTTTT. Translating it yields CSARESIGELFF.

This chain links TRBV5-1 with TRBJ2-1; no clear D. V lost 5 bases and J lost 4, with 10 bases in between. Germline lookup yields CDR1 SGHRS and CDR2 YFSETQ. The CDR3 consists of 13 residues. The CDR3 DNA reads as TGCGCCAGCAGGTTGAGCCAGTACAATGAGCAGTTCTTC. The encoded protein is CASRLSQYNEQFF. Together with reference TRBV5-1 and TRBJ2-1, the CDR3 gives the full variable domain: KAGVTQTPRYLIKTRGQQVTLSCSPISGHRSVSWYQQTPGQGLQFLFEYFSETQRNKGNFPGRFSGRQFSNSRSEMNVSTLELGDSALYLCASRLSQYNEQFFGPGTRLTVL.

This clonotype was observed a few times. This rearrangement joins TRBV6-1 to TRBJ2-3; D assignment may be TRBD1 or TRBD2 (6 bases each). Trimming took off 5 bases at V and 4 bases at J, with 19 bases between the two ends. The CDR3 has 16 residues. The V gene's germline CDR1 is MNHNS and CDR2 SASEGT. CDR3 DNA: TGTGCCAGCAGTCATACTTGGGGGGACACGGCAGATACGCAGTATTTT. This translates into CASSHTWGDTADTQYF.

V usage is TRBV5-1 and J usage is TRBJ2-5; possible D gene TRBD1, 6 bases. The V end was cut by 4 bases, the J end by 3 bases, with 10 bases between. The CDR3 has 13 amino acids. Germline CDR1 is SGHRS and CDR2 is YFSETQ. The CDR3 reads CASSTDRKETQYF. CDR3 DNA sequence: TGCGCCAGCAGCACCGACAGGAAAGAGACCCAGTACTTC.

This clonotype was found many times. This rearrangement joins TRBV6-5 to TRBJ1-1; D is unresolved. V lost 4 bases and J 8 bases, leaving 14 bases between the germline ends. CDR3 length: 13 amino acids. CDR1 is MNHEY and CDR2 is SVGAGI in the germline V gene. CDR3 DNA: TGTGCCAGCAGTTCCCACGGGATATACGAAGCTTTCTTT. It translates to CASSSHGIYEAFF.

This clonotype has at least ten counts. This chain connects TRBV7-9 to TRBJ1-1; 7 bases are shared with TRBD1. The CDR3 runs 16 residues. The germline CDR1 and CDR2 sequences are SEHNR and FQNEAQ (reference sequence). J gave up 1 base and V 4 bases, and 9 bases lay outside the gene matches. As DNA, the CDR3 is TGTGCCAGCAGCTCGGCAGGGGGAGAATGGAACACTGAAGCTTTCTTT. It encodes CASSSAGGEWNTEAFF.